The TCR beta chain under discussion was sequenced for a study of blood T cells in healthy people across ages. Points from the study as a whole: From one million sequenced T cells, diversity estimates were lower bounds.

Donors ranged from roughly 6 to 100 years old and were healthy Caucasians in Russia. As regards this clonotype: The antigen remains unidentified.

The CDR3 runs to 15 residues. V lost 0 bases to trimming and J lost 3 bases, with 12 bases between them. Per germline, CDR1 DFQATT and CDR2 SNEGSKA (reference sequence). A second 7 to 11 cycle PCR used barcoded and J-beta primers. TCRdb used MiXCR to reprocess the 5' RACE reads, holding one entry per CDR3 protein. The table has approximately 1.5 million distinct CDR3 sequences, about 42% seen once. The gene calls are TRBV20-1 and TRBJ2-4, with a tentative D call TRBD1 (6 bases). Sequenced input: blood. The clonotype comes from a woman in her late teens or twenties in good health. The DNA of the CDR3 is TGCAGTGCTAGAGATGGTGGGGGCGTCAAAAACATTCAGTACTTC. Translating it yields CSARDGGGVKNIQYF.